This T cell receptor beta chain was profiled in a study of cytomegalovirus exposure and HLA in healthy donors. A multiplex PCR was run with 60 Vbeta primers and 13 Jbeta primers. Assay: immunoSEQ multiplex PCR; the TCRdb copy retains only in-frame clones and omits some. Among 200,000 to 250,000 clones, over 65% were seen once, and the ten largest hold over 0.55%. The ends lost 2 bases at V and 9 bases at J; junction bases unmatched: 6. The CDR3 is 16 residues long. Germline assignment: CDR1 MNHNS and CDR2 SASEGT. Comments on this clone: Antigen: not known.

Study findings and constraints: For most TCR beta V segments, an earlier analysis put the productive rate at about 87% or about 30% of the time. Later analysis associated a missense DCLRE1C variant with TCR beta V- and J-gene trimming. Researchers catalogued roughly 150 TCR beta chains as cytomegalovirus-associated.

The chain combines TRBV6-1 with TRBJ2-2; 13 positions match TRBD2. Sequencing was carried out using PBMCs. The origin of this receptor is a man aged 18 to 35 in good health and CMV-seronegative. This CDR3 is CASSEQLAGGVRELFF. As DNA, the CDR3 is TGTGCCAGCAGTGAACAACTAGCGGGAGGGGTGAGGGAGCTGTTTTTT.